This T cell receptor (beta chain) is from a study of control samples from healthy donors and cancer patients (dated by TCRdb to about 2020). About this clone: Its antigen has not been determined. No base quality information exists; no much larger clone differs at one position.

The receptor library was made with the immunoSEQ multiplex PCR assay. What TCRdb holds here is the immuneACCESS table cut down to in-frame rearrangements. Part of the clones is not present; checked against another copy, under half of the missing clones reflect an unresolved V gene, and the others are unexplained. In all, the sample holds approximately 120,000 clones, and about 90% of those were seen once. The ten most abundant clones make up around 2% of the sample. Trimming leaves V shorter by 0 bases and J shorter by 6 bases, with the junction holding 10 bases beyond the gene matches. Its CDR3 holds 17 amino acids, cysteine through phenylalanine. Solely the CDR3 DNA is kept, with 51 bases framed from the first base. The germline V gene sets CDR1 to SGDLS and CDR2 to YYNGEE.

The origin of this receptor is a man in his late teens or twenties in good health. The chain employs TRBV9 and TRBJ2-1, with 9 bases matching TRBD1. The sequenced sample consisted of blood. The CDR3 region reads CASSVGRGGQGGNEQFF. The DNA sequence is as follows: TGTGCCAGCAGCGTAGGTAGAGGGGGACAGGGCGGCAATGAGCAGTTCTTC.